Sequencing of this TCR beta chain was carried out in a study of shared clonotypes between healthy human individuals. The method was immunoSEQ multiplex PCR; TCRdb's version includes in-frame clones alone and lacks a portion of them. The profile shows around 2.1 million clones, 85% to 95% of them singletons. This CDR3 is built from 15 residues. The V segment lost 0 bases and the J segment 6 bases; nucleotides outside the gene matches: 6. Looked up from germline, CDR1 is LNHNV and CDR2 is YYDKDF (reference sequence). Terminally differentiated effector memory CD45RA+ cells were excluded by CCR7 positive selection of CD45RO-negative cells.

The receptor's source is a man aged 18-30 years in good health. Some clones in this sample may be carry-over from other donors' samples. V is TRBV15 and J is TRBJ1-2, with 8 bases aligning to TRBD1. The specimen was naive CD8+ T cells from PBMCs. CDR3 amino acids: CATSRDRAGGDGYTF. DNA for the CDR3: TGTGCCACCAGCAGAGATAGGGCAGGGGGCGATGGCTACACCTTC.